The entry below gives a single T cell receptor beta chain sequence along with its context. This record belongs to a study of blood T cell repertoires in COVID-19. Study as a whole: Acute-phase and convalescent COVID-19 samples originated in the United States, Italy and Spain. PBMCs, B-cell-depleted T cells, or T cells were the source of the cDNA or gDNA that made up the material.

Authors' data handling: Nucleated cell counts were estimated from reference gene primer amplification. Method: immunoSEQ multiplex PCR; TCRdb's copy keeps in-frame clones and lacks some. V, J and clone size are those of that table, while D and trimming were read from the DNA. The sample lists a few hundred thousand clones, 85% to 90% occurring once. The sequence was obtained from a human donor in a cohort sampled during active COVID-19. The sample consisted of peripheral blood.

The CDR3: CASSLEVAGGLEQYF. The DNA of the CDR3 is TGCGCCAGCAGCTTGGAGGTAGCGGGAGGGCTCGAGCAGTACTTC. The genes are TRBV5-1 and TRBJ2-7, with 11 bases lining up with TRBD2. V lost 0 bases, J lost 6 bases, and 5 bases stayed unmatched. Looked up from germline, CDR1 is SGHRS and CDR2 is YFSETQ. This CDR3 has 15 amino acids. The full variable domain, its missing parts supplied by reference TRBV5-1 and TRBJ2-7, is KAGVTQTPRYLIKTRGQQVTLSCSPISGHRSVSWYQQTPGQGLQFLFEYFSETQRNKGNFPGRFSGRQFSNSRSEMNVSTLELGDSALYLCASSLEVAGGLEQYFGPGTRLTVT.